Below are 20 T cell receptor beta chains sequenced from a single sample in a study of cytomegalovirus exposure and HLA in healthy donors. The study ran its PCR with 60 Vbeta and 13 Jbeta primers. TCRdb keeps only in-frame clones here, not all; method: immunoSEQ multiplex PCR. This sample has fewer than 95,000 clones, with 65% to 80% found just once. Sequenced sample: PBMCs. These receptors came from a man aged 35 to 55 in good health and CMV-seronegative.

The chain couples TRBV12-2 to TRBJ1-5; the tabulated D call, TRBD1, remains unverified against the DNA. TRBV12-2 constitutes a pseudogene. CDR3 size: 12 residues. CDR3 protein: CAGMGVGQPQHF. The CDR3 DNA sequence: TGTGCAGGCATGGGCGTTGGTCAGCCCCAGCATTTT.

This rearrangement joins TRBV6-1 to TRBJ2-7; TRBD1 aligns across 11 bases. Unmatched junction bases numbered 5, after V lost 4 bases and J lost 6 bases. The CDR3 runs to 14 residues. Germline CDR1 and CDR2: MNHNS and SASEGT. The CDR3 region is CASSVLDRGLEQYF. CDR3 DNA: TGTGCCAGCAGTGTATTGGACAGGGGGCTCGAGCAGTACTTC.

This clone has a handful of counts. V is TRBV10-3 and J is TRBJ2-7; 7 bases fit TRBD2. Trimming took 10 bases from V and 0 from J; bases not matched to a gene: 9. Germline-derived CDR1 and CDR2 are ENHRY and SYGVKD. The CDR3 totals 14 residues. The CDR3 region is CASMEGLNSYEQYF. The CDR3 coding sequence is TGTGCCAGCATGGAGGGACTAAACTCCTACGAGCAGTACTTC.

J is TRBJ1-6 and V is TRBV6-4; maybe TRBD1 (6 bases). Germline V gives CDR1 MRHNA, CDR2 SNTAGT. Trimming took off 8 bases at V and 7 bases at J, with 12 bases between the two ends. CDR3 length: 13 amino acids. CDR3 sequence: CASGRTGNSPLHF. In nucleotides, the CDR3 is TGTGCCAGCGGTCGTACAGGGAATTCACCCCTCCACTTT.

The chain combines TRBV7-8 with TRBJ2-3, with D possibly TRBD1 on 5 matching bases. Germline assignment: CDR1 SGHVS and CDR2 FQNEAQ. CDR3 length: 14 amino acids. Trimming left V 3 bases short and J 4 bases short, with 11 bases between. The chain's CDR3 is CASSFRWGSDTQYF. CDR3 nucleotides: TGTGCCAGCAGCTTTAGGTGGGGCTCAGATACGCAGTATTTT.

This CDR3 reads CASSLSRTGGNGYTF. Here the CDR3 DNA reads TGTGCCAGCAGCTTATCTCGGACAGGGGGAAATGGCTACACCTTC. This chain connects TRBV7-9 to TRBJ1-2, with TRBD1 matching 10 bases. V shed 2 bases and J 6 bases; nucleotides not matched to a gene: 6. CDR3 length: 15 residues. Per germline, CDR1 SEHNR and CDR2 FQNEAQ (reference sequence).

The chain combines TRBV4-1 with TRBJ2-5; D not certain. The last part of the DNA fits TRBJ2-7 better; the J call may be wrong. This CDR3 comprises 13 residues. Per germline, CDR1 MGHRA and CDR2 YSYEKL. DNA for the CDR3: TGCGCCAGCAGCCAAGAGCGGCCCAACGAGCAGTACTTC. The encoded protein is CASSQERPNEQYF.

This chain joins TRBV28 and TRBJ1-5; 9 bases match TRBD1. The CDR3 loop spans 20 amino acids. J lost 1 base, V lost 6 bases, and 19 bases had no gene match. CDR1 is MDHEN and CDR2 is SYDVKM in the germline V gene. CDR3 DNA sequence: TGTGCCAGCAGCTTTATCAGCCGGACAGGGGCCGTTTGGAGCAATCAGCCCCAGCATTTT. It codes for CASSFISRTGAVWSNQPQHF. Full variable domain (remainder filled in from reference TRBV28 and TRBJ1-5): DVKVTQSSRYLVKRTGEKVFLECVQDMDHENMFWYRQDPGLGLRLIYFSYDVKMKEKGDIPEGYSVSREKKERFSLILESASTNQTSMYLCASSFISRTGAVWSNQPQHFGDGTRLSIL.

The genes are TRBV19 and TRBJ1-3; D might be TRBD1 (6 bases). This CDR3 has 16 residues. CDR1 is LNHDA and CDR2 is SQIVND in the germline V gene (reference sequence). V was cut by 3 bases and J by 0 bases, with 12 bases left in between. CDR3 DNA: TGTGCCAGTAGTATCTTCTCGACAGGCTCTGGAAACACCATATATTTT. As protein: CASSIFSTGSGNTIYF.

The rearrangement uses TRBV4-3 and TRBJ2-5; 8 positions agree with TRBD2. The CDR3 has 17 residues. Germline assignment: CDR1 LGHNA and CDR2 YSLEER. The V gene end was trimmed by 0 bases and the J gene end by 4 bases; junction bases not matched to a gene: 10. The CDR3 region is CASSQDFRTSTGETQYF. CDR3 nucleotide sequence: TGCGCCAGCAGCCAAGATTTTCGGACTAGCACCGGAGAGACCCAGTACTTC.

The V gene is TRBV4-3, the J gene TRBJ1-1; no firm D call. Germline assignment: CDR1 LGHNA and CDR2 YSLEER. The CDR3 spans 17 residues. Trimming removed 0 bases at V and 4 bases at J, with 18 bases between. This chain's CDR3 is CASSQDRLEERVTEAFF. The CDR3 region has the DNA TGCGCCAGCAGCCAAGATCGTCTCGAGGAGAGGGTCACTGAAGCTTTCTTT.

The chain combines TRBV6-4 with TRBJ2-3; 11 nucleotides align to TRBD1. The CDR3 covers 15 residues. CDR1 and CDR2 from the germline V gene are MRHNA and SNTAGT. Trimming took 6 bases from V and 6 from J; bases not matched to a gene: 8. The DNA for the CDR3 is TGTGCCAGCAGCGACAGGACAGGGGGCGGGGATACGCAGTATTTT. Translating gives CASSDRTGGGDTQYF.

The rearrangement joins TRBV7-9 to TRBJ1-1, with unresolved D. This CDR3 spans 14 amino acids. Germline CDR1 reads SEHNR; CDR2 reads FQNEAQ (reference sequence). Trimming took 2 bases from V and 8 from J, leaving 15 bases between them. The CDR3 bases are TGTGCCAGCAGCTTAATATACGAGGGATCCGAAGCTTTCTTT. Protein: CASSLIYEGSEAFF.

The V gene is TRBV28, the J gene TRBJ2-2, with a weak D call TRBD2 (5 bases). This CDR3 spans 12 amino acids. In germline, CDR1 is MDHEN, CDR2 SYDVKM. V shed 5 bases and J shed 7 bases, with 8 bases lying between them. The CDR3 DNA is TGTGCCAGCAGTACAAGCGGCGGGGAGCTGTTTTTT. This sequence encodes CASSTSGGELFF.

The count of this clone is one. The gene calls are TRBV6-5 and TRBJ1-1; D is undetermined. CDR1 is MNHEY, CDR2 SVGAGI, per germline. V gave up 6 bases and J gave up 3 bases, with 11 bases separating them. The CDR3 runs 13 residues. For the CDR3, the DNA is TGTGCCAGCAGGTCTCCACTATACACTGAAGCTTTCTTT. Its protein is CASRSPLYTEAFF.

The chain joins TRBV7-2 to TRBJ1-4, with a tentative D call TRBD1 (5 bases). Germline CDR1 reads SGHTA; CDR2 reads FQGNSA. V was cut by 1 base and J by 6 bases, with 15 bases left in between. This CDR3 contains 16 residues. The DNA of the CDR3 is TGTGCCAGCAGCTTAGACCCAGGACAACCGGATGAAAAACTGTTTTTT. Protein sequence: CASSLDPGQPDEKLFF.

The chain combines TRBV18 with TRBJ1-2; 7 nucleotides align to TRBD1. This CDR3 contains 14 residues. The V segment lost 4 bases and the J segment 4 bases; nucleotides outside the gene matches: 6. Germline lookup yields CDR1 KGHSH and CDR2 LQKENI. CDR3: CASSLGQAVYGYTF. CDR3 sequence (DNA): TGTGCCAGCTCACTAGGACAGGCCGTCTATGGCTACACCTTC. The entire variable domain, with the rest obtained from reference TRBV18 and TRBJ1-2, is as follows: NAGVMQNPRHLVRRRGQEARLRCSPMKGHSHVYWYRQLPEEGLKFMVYLQKENIIDESGMPKERFSAEFPKEGPSILRIQQVVRGDSAAYFCASSLGQAVYGYTFGSGTRLTVV.

This chain links TRBV27 with TRBJ1-5, with D possibly matching TRBD1 (5 bases). V lost 3 bases, J lost 3 bases, and 12 bases lay in between. CDR3 length: 15 amino acids. The V gene's germline CDR1 is MNHEY and CDR2 SMNVEV (reference sequence). Written as DNA, the CDR3 is TGTGCCAGCAGTTTGAGAACAGGTTTCAATCAGCCCCAGCATTTT. It specifies CASSLRTGFNQPQHF.

The chain recombines TRBV5-1 with TRBJ1-1; 7 bases map to TRBD1. The germline gives CDR1 SGHRS, CDR2 YFSETQ. The CDR3 consists of 14 residues. Trimming removed 4 bases from V and 1 base from J; junction bases left unmatched: 4. CDR3 sequence reads: CASSPRTGNTEAFF. The CDR3 coding sequence is TGCGCCAGCAGCCCACGGACAGGGAACACTGAAGCTTTCTTT.

This clone turned up a few times. This sequence joins TRBV7-9 and TRBJ1-4, with D uncertain. This CDR3 is 15 amino acids long. The ends were cut back, 2 bases at V and 8 bases at J, with 15 bases in the middle. Per the germline V gene, CDR1 is SEHNR and CDR2 is FQNEAQ (reference sequence). The CDR3 sequence: CASSLHALGGEKLFF. CDR3 in DNA: TGTGCCAGCAGCTTACACGCTCTCGGAGGGGAAAAACTGTTTTTT.